This T cell receptor (beta chain) was profiled in a study of blood T cell repertoires in COVID-19. Background on the study: Some COVID-19 samples were acute and others convalescent; all came from the United States, Italy and Spain. PBMCs, B-cell-depleted T cells, or T cells were the source of the cDNA or gDNA that made up the material.

The CDR3 is 15 amino acids. Trimming pared 5 bases from V and 7 bases from J, leaving 21 bases between. CDR1 is MRHNA, CDR2 SNTAGT, per germline. While infection was still active, Seattle patients were enrolled and then followed longitudinally. The table lists this clone with a few counts. Some clones are missing from TCRdb's copy, which holds only in-frame ones; the method was immunoSEQ multiplex PCR. Of more than 200,000 clones listed, 80% to 90% are singletons. The V gene is TRBV6-4, the J gene TRBJ2-7, with D possibly being TRBD2 (7 bases). Sequencing was done on a sample of peripheral blood. This TCR derives from a man younger than 40 with COVID-19, enrolled during active disease. Here the CDR3 DNA reads TGTGCCAGCAGTAAGGGGAGGGGGAATTTGCTGGAGCAGTACTTC. The encoded protein is CASSKGRGNLLEQYF.